The 29 T cell receptor beta chains reported below all come from one sample, sequenced in a study of blood T cell repertoires in COVID-19. Generated by immunoSEQ multiplex PCR, the TCRdb table keeps only in-frame clones and is missing some. The sample lists hundreds of thousands of clones, 81% occurring once. Sequencing was carried out using peripheral blood. These receptors were obtained from a woman older than 75 with acute or convalescent COVID-19.

The rearrangement uses TRBV14 and TRBJ1-6; 7 bases match TRBD1. Trimming removed 4 bases from V and 6 bases from J; junction bases left unmatched: 6. The CDR3 totals 15 residues. From germline, CDR1 is SGHDN and CDR2 FVKESK. The CDR3, as DNA: TGTGCCAGCAGCCCCCGGACAGGCCGTAATTCACCCCTCCACTTT. Translating gives CASSPRTGRNSPLHF.

The chain is built from TRBV19 and TRBJ1-4; D is perhaps TRBD1 (6 bases). This CDR3 region has 15 residues. The germline V gene encodes CDR1 LNHDA and CDR2 SQIVND (reference sequence). V lost 0 bases, J lost 8 bases, and 13 bases lay in between. CDR3 sequence (DNA): TGTGCCAGTAGTATAGAAGGCAGGGGAGGGGAAAAACTGTTTTTT. This translates into CASSIEGRGGEKLFF.

This clone appeared once. The rearrangement joins TRBV28 to TRBJ1-1; TRBD1 aligns across 7 bases. Looked up from germline, CDR1 is MDHEN and CDR2 is SYDVKM. CDR3 length: 14 amino acids. V shed 5 bases, J shed 5 bases, and the junction held 8 bases outside the gene matches. The CDR3 reads CASSPPGGWTEAFF. For the CDR3, the DNA is TGTGCCAGCAGTCCTCCAGGGGGATGGACTGAAGCTTTCTTT.

The chain combines TRBV7-2 with TRBJ1-1; 10 nucleotides match TRBD1. Trimming at V came to 3 bases and at J to 4 bases, leaving 2 bases not matched to a gene. This CDR3 has 14 amino acids. In germline, CDR1 is SGHTA, CDR2 FQGNSA. The DNA for the CDR3 is TGTGCCAGCAGCTTCCGACAGGGGGCCACTGAAGCTTTCTTT. This codes for CASSFRQGATEAFF.

The chain employs TRBV20-1 and TRBJ2-1; 7 nucleotides agree with TRBD1. Germline CDR1 and CDR2: DFQATT and SNEGSKA (reference sequence). This CDR3 contains 14 residues. Germline trimming cut 3 bases from V and 3 bases from J; bases unmatched to any gene: 5. CDR3 in DNA: TGCAGTGCTAGTAGACAGGGTCGCTACAATGAGCAGTTCTTC. It translates to CSASRQGRYNEQFF.

This clone was observed a few times. The chain uses TRBV10-1 and TRBJ2-2, with D possibly matching TRBD2 (5 bases). Germline V lookup: CDR1 WNHNN, CDR2 SYGVQD (reference sequence). V lost 3 bases, J lost 2 bases, and 10 bases lay in between. The CDR3 sequence is 15 residues long. The CDR3 here is CASSEGGLNTGELFF. The DNA of the CDR3 is TGCGCCAGCAGTGAAGGCGGGTTAAACACCGGGGAGCTGTTTTTT.

J is TRBJ2-1 and V is TRBV12-3 or TRBV12-4, with 9 bases fitting TRBD2. Germline trimming cut 11 bases from V and 7 bases from J; bases unmatched to any gene: 9. The CDR3 has 13 residues. CDR3 in DNA: TGTGCCGGGGGGATAGCGGGAGCGAATGAGCAGTTCTTC. Translated, it gives CAGGIAGANEQFF.

V gene TRBV5-5 combines with J gene TRBJ2-4; a weak D match, TRBD1 (5 bases). Deletions cut 0 bases from V and 7 bases from J, with 14 bases between. CDR1 is SGHKS, CDR2 YYEKEE, per germline (reference sequence). This CDR3 comprises 15 residues. The chain's CDR3 is CASSLDGRVGNIQYF. In DNA form, the CDR3 reads TGTGCCAGCAGCTTGGACGGCAGGGTGGGCAACATTCAGTACTTC.

V is TRBV19 and J is TRBJ2-5; 7 bases are a match to TRBD1. V shed 6 bases, J shed 1 base, and the junction held 5 bases outside the gene matches. The germline gives CDR1 LNHDA, CDR2 SQIVND (reference sequence). The CDR3 length is 14 residues. CDR3 coding DNA: TGTGCCAGTAGCACGGGACAGACCCAAGAGACCCAGTACTTC. Translated: CASSTGQTQETQYF.

The chain couples TRBV5-1 to TRBJ1-5; possible D gene TRBD1, 6 bases. From germline, CDR1 is SGHRS and CDR2 YFSETQ. The CDR3 runs 15 residues. The germline V and J ends were trimmed by 4 bases and 7 bases, with 18 bases remaining between them. The CDR3 DNA sequence: TGCGCCAGCAGCATGGGATCTCCGCAGGGGCAGCCCCAGCATTTT. This codes for CASSMGSPQGQPQHF.

This clone was seen more than once but under ten times. The rearrangement joins TRBV21-1 to TRBJ2-3; the table's D call, TRBD2, was not checked against the DNA. TRBV21-1 represents a pseudogene. This CDR3 comprises 13 residues. The CDR3 sequence is CASSKFTTRTQYF. CDR3 DNA sequence: TGTGCCAGCAGCAAATTTACTACCCGAACGCAGTATTTT.

The V and J genes are TRBV5-1 and TRBJ2-7; 9 positions match TRBD1. The CDR3 is 15 residues long. Trimming removed 0 bases from V and 5 bases from J; junction bases left unmatched: 6. Germline V gene lookup returns CDR1 SGHRS and CDR2 YFSETQ. CDR3 sequence (DNA): TGCGCCAGCAGCTTGGGTGGGACAGGGTTCGACGAGCAGTACTTC. Protein sequence: CASSLGGTGFDEQYF.

The rearrangement uses TRBV19 and TRBJ2-5, with 10 bases matching TRBD1. The CDR3 loop spans 17 amino acids. The V gene end was trimmed by 4 bases and the J gene end by 5 bases; junction bases not matched to a gene: 13. From germline, CDR1 is LNHDA and CDR2 SQIVND (reference sequence). CDR3 sequence: CASSTEAGTGDHETQYF. DNA of the CDR3: TGTGCCAGTAGTACTGAAGCCGGGACAGGGGATCACGAGACCCAGTACTTC.

V gene TRBV5-1 combines with J gene TRBJ2-5; 10 nucleotides match TRBD2. Trimming cost V 4 bases and J 0 bases; bases outside gene matches: 6. This CDR3 comprises 16 residues. Germline CDR1 and CDR2: SGHRS and YFSETQ. CDR3 residues: CASSRRTSGDQETQYF. In DNA form, the CDR3 reads TGCGCCAGCAGCCGACGGACTAGCGGAGACCAAGAGACCCAGTACTTC. Combining the CDR3 with reference TRBV5-1 and TRBJ2-5 gives the whole variable domain KAGVTQTPRYLIKTRGQQVTLSCSPISGHRSVSWYQQTPGQGLQFLFEYFSETQRNKGNFPGRFSGRQFSNSRSEMNVSTLELGDSALYLCASSRRTSGDQETQYFGPGTRLLVL.

This rearrangement joins TRBV5-5 to TRBJ2-5; the D gene is possibly TRBD2 (5 bases). V lost 4 bases and J 5 bases, leaving 15 bases between the germline ends. The germline gives CDR1 SGHKS, CDR2 YYEKEE (reference sequence). CDR3 length equals 14 residues. The CDR3 sequence: CASSPEAVLETQYF. The CDR3 DNA is TGTGCCAGCAGCCCGGAGGCGGTGTTGGAGACCCAGTACTTC.

The genes are TRBV7-2 and TRBJ2-5; 8 bases line up with TRBD2. Trimming at V came to 5 bases and at J to 4 bases, leaving 6 bases not matched to a gene. The CDR3 runs 14 residues. Per germline, CDR1 SGHTA and CDR2 FQGNSA. The CDR3 DNA reads TGTGCCAGCAGCACGAGCGGGGGCCCAGAGACCCAGTACTTC. It translates to CASSTSGGPETQYF.

CDR3 DNA sequence: TGTGCCAGCAGCCAAGTTAGTCAAGGCGGGGATACGCAGTATTTT. Translation: CASSQVSQGGDTQYF. The genes are TRBV4-2 and TRBJ2-3; the D gene is possibly TRBD2 (5 bases). This CDR3 spans 15 amino acids. V was pared by 1 base and J by 6 bases, with 14 bases between. Germline V gene sequence: CDR1 LGHNA, CDR2 YNFKEQ.

The rearrangement joins TRBV5-1 to TRBJ2-3, with 7 nucleotides matching TRBD2. V was pared by 3 bases and J by 0 bases, with 4 bases of the junction left unmatched. Germline V lookup: CDR1 SGHRS, CDR2 YFSETQ. This CDR3 region has 15 residues. DNA of the CDR3: TGCGCCAGCAGCTGGGCTAGCGGCAGCACAGATACGCAGTATTTT. It translates to CASSWASGSTDTQYF.

The chain carries TRBV19 and TRBJ1-2; tentatively, D is TRBD1 (6 bases). Deletions cut 7 bases from V and 6 bases from J, with 18 bases between. CDR3 length: 14 amino acids. The germline V gene has CDR1 LNHDA and CDR2 SQIVND (reference sequence). The CDR3 region has the DNA TGTGCCAGTACCTATCTCGGGGGGCGGGATGGCTACACCTTC. Its protein product is CASTYLGGRDGYTF.

The chain recombines TRBV30 with TRBJ1-1, with a weak D call TRBD1 (5 bases). Germline CDR1 is GTSNPN and CDR2 is SVGIG (reference sequence). V dropped 0 bases and J dropped 0 bases, with 8 bases sitting between them. The CDR3 has 14 amino acids. The chain's CDR3 is CAWSVGGLNTEAFF. In DNA, the CDR3 is TGTGCCTGGAGTGTCGGGGGACTGAACACTGAAGCTTTCTTT. The whole variable domain, remainder taken from reference TRBV30 and TRBJ1-1, is SQTIHQWPATLVQPVGSPLSLECTVEGTSNPNLYWYRQAAGRGLQLLFYSVGIGQISSEVPQNLSASRPQDRQFILSSKKLLLSDSGFYLCAWSVGGLNTEAFFGQGTRLTVV.

The chain employs TRBV19 and TRBJ2-3; 14 nucleotides match TRBD2. The CDR3 extends over 17 amino acids. CDR1 is LNHDA and CDR2 is SQIVND in the germline V gene (reference sequence). Trimming at V came to 10 bases and at J to 9 bases, leaving 18 bases not matched to a gene. The CDR3 here is CATKPSSGLAGVDTQYF. The DNA of the CDR3 is TGTGCCACCAAACCGTCTTCGGGACTAGCGGGGGTCGACACGCAGTATTTT.

The chain combines TRBV11-3 with TRBJ2-3, with 11 bases lining up with TRBD2. CDR3 size: 16 residues. The germline CDR1 and CDR2 sequences are SGHNT and YENEEA. The junction had 4 bases not matched to a gene; V was cut back by 1 base and J by 4 bases. In DNA, the CDR3 is TGTGCCAGCAGCTTAGGCGCTAGCGGGGGGCCAGATACGCAGTATTTT. It yields the protein CASSLGASGGPDTQYF.

V is TRBV25-1 and J is TRBJ2-3; maybe TRBD2 (5 bases). This CDR3 is built from 12 residues. The ends were cut back, 1 base at V and 6 bases at J, with 5 bases in the middle. Germline-derived CDR1 and CDR2 are MGHDK and SYGVNS. The chain's CDR3 is CASSESGDTQYF. CDR3 DNA: TGTGCCAGCAGTGAATCGGGGGATACGCAGTATTTT. Full variable domain (outside the CDR3, taken from reference TRBV25-1 and TRBJ2-3): EADIYQTPRYLVIGTGKKITLECSQTMGHDKMYWYQQDPGMELHLIHYSYGVNSTEKGDLSSESTVSRIRTEHFPLTLESARPSHTSQYLCASSESGDTQYFGPGTRLTVL.

CDR3 loop: CASSQAGDWETQYF. For the CDR3, the DNA is TGTGCCAGCAGCCAAGCGGGAGATTGGGAGACCCAGTACTTC. J is TRBJ2-5 and V is TRBV3-1 (or the pseudogene TRBV3-2), with a weak D call TRBD2 (6 bases). V was cut by 1 base and J by 5 bases, with 11 bases left in between. The CDR3 spans 14 residues. Germline loops: CDR1 LGHDT, CDR2 YNNKEL (reference sequence).

This clone was seen more than once but under ten times. The rearrangement links TRBV6-6 to TRBJ2-3; 9 bases are a match to TRBD1. V gave up 5 bases and J gave up 2 bases; unmatched junction bases: 11. Germline loops: CDR1 MNHNY, CDR2 SVGAGI (reference sequence). This CDR3 is 17 amino acids long. CDR3 nucleotide sequence: TGTGCCAGCAGTCCGACCGGGACAGGGTTATCCACAGATACGCAGTATTTT. This codes for CASSPTGTGLSTDTQYF.

V gene TRBV7-2 combines with J gene TRBJ2-3, with TRBD2 matching 8 bases. The CDR3 is 18 amino acids. The trim removed 4 bases at V and 5 bases at J, leaving 17 bases unmatched. Germline CDR1 and CDR2: SGHTA and FQGNSA. The CDR3 sequence is CASSSRPSSGSGIDTQYF. DNA for the CDR3: TGTGCCAGCAGCTCCCGCCCCTCTAGCGGGTCAGGTATAGATACGCAGTATTTT.

The chain recombines TRBV11-2 with TRBJ2-1; D possibly corresponds to TRBD1 (5 bases). Trimming removed 2 bases from V and 6 bases from J, with 14 bases in between. CDR3 length: 15 amino acids. In germline, CDR1 is SGHAT, CDR2 FQNNGV. CDR3 nucleotides: TGTGCCAGCAGCTTATCAACAGGCACTTCCAATGAGCAGTTCTTC. Its translation: CASSLSTGTSNEQFF.

This clone came up a few times. The chain recombines TRBV2 with TRBJ1-1; TRBD1 agrees at 7 bases. The J segment lost 4 bases and the V segment lost 5 bases, leaving 7 bases of the junction unmatched. CDR1 is SNHLY, CDR2 FYNNEI, per germline. The CDR3 extends over 14 amino acids. This chain's CDR3 is CASSQDRSGTEAFF. The CDR3 DNA reads TGTGCCAGCAGTCAGGACAGGTCAGGCACTGAAGCTTTCTTT.

The sample holds one count of this clone. The chain uses TRBV5-8 and TRBJ2-7; 13 nucleotides agree with TRBD2. Unmatched junction bases numbered 12, after V lost 2 bases and J lost 4 bases. The CDR3 covers 18 residues. Germline V lookup: CDR1 SGHTS, CDR2 YDEGEE. The CDR3 sequence is CASSLSGTSGKWLYEQYF. The CDR3 DNA reads TGTGCCAGCAGCTTATCCGGGACTAGCGGGAAGTGGTTATACGAGCAGTACTTC.